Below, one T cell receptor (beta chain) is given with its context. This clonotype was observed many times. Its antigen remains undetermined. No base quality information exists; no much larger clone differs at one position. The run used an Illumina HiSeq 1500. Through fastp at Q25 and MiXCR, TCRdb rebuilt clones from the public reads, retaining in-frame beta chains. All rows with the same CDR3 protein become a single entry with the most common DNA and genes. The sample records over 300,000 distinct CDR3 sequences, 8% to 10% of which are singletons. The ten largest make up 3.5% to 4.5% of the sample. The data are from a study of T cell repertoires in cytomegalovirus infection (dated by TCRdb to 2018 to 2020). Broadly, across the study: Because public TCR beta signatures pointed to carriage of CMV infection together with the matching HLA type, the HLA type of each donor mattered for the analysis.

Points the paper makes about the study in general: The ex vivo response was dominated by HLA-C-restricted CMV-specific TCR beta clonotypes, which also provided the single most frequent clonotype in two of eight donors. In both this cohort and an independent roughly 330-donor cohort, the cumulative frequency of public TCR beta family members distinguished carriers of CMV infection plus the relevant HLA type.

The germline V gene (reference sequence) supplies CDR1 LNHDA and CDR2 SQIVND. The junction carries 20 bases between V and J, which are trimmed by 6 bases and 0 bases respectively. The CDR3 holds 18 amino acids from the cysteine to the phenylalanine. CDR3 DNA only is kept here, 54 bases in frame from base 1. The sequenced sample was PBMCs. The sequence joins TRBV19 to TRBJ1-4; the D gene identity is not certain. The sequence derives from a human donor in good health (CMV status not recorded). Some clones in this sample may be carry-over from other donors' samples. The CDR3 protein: CASSPRPFSHATNEKLFF. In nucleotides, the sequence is TGTGCCAGTAGCCCTCGTCCATTCTCCCATGCAACTAATGAAAAACTGTTTTTT.